These T cell receptor beta chains were read from a single sample in a study of cytomegalovirus exposure and HLA in healthy donors. Using immunoSEQ multiplex PCR, the repertoire was profiled, and TCRdb retains in-frame clones only, with some absent. The top ten clones hold roughly 2.9% of a sample with under 140,000 clones, around four fifths of them seen once. Material: PBMCs. The receptors originated from a woman aged 55 to 70 in good health and CMV-seropositive. CDR3s include the opening cysteine and the closing phenylalanine or tryptophan. The D gene is left open where the match is weak. A clone size is listed for some rows: how often the clone was seen (once, few, many), or a class if it is expanded.

abundance	d_gene	v_gene	j_gene	CDR3aa	CDR3nt
.	TRBD2	TRBV5-1	TRBJ2-3	CASSLATSGSPDTQYF	TGCGCCAGCAGCTTGGCGACTAGCGGGAGCCCAGATACGCAGTATTTT
.	TRBD2	TRBV25-1	TRBJ2-1	CASSGLFIAGYSYNEQFF	TGTGCCAGCAGTGGGCTCTTCATAGCGGGATACTCCTACAATGAGCAGTTCTTC
.	.	TRBV4-1	TRBJ1-2	CASSRAASNVAGYTF	TGCGCCAGCAGCCGAGCGGCATCAAACGTAGCTGGCTACACCTTC
.	TRBD2	TRBV29-1	TRBJ2-7	CSVTLAGGTYEQYF	TGCAGCGTAACTCTAGCGGGAGGGACCTACGAGCAGTACTTC
.	.	TRBV7-9	TRBJ2-5	CASSWRGYQETQYF	TGTGCCAGCAGTTGGAGGGGATACCAAGAGACCCAGTACTTC
few	TRBD1	TRBV5-4	TRBJ1-3	CASSLRQGAFAGNTIYF	TGTGCCAGCAGCTTGAGACAGGGGGCGTTTGCTGGAAACACCATATATTTT
.	TRBD1	TRBV19	TRBJ1-4	CASTLAGGTTNEKLFF	TGTGCCAGTACCCTCGCAGGGGGGACAACTAATGAAAAACTGTTTTTT
few	.	TRBV4-1	TRBJ1-5	CASSQEGTGNQPQHF	TGCGCCAGCAGCCAAGAAGGAACAGGGAATCAGCCCCAGCATTTT
.	TRBD2	TRBV4-2	TRBJ2-7	CASSTGLAGPHEQYF	TGTGCCAGCAGCACAGGACTAGCGGGACCCCACGAGCAGTACTTC
.	.	TRBV18	TRBJ2-7	CASSTGRRGYEQYF	TGTGCCAGCTCAACCGGGAGAAGAGGCTACGAGCAGTACTTC
once	.	TRBV9	TRBJ2-1	CASSVMETVYNEQFF	TGTGCCAGCAGCGTAATGGAGACAGTCTACAATGAGCAGTTCTTC
many	.	TRBV5-1	TRBJ1-4	CASSLAGEEKLFF	TGCGCCAGCAGCTTGGCGGGGGAAGAAAAACTGTTTTTT
.	.	TRBV19	TRBJ2-7	CASSISDRSSYEQYF	TGTGCCAGTAGTATCTCAGACAGGAGCTCCTACGAGCAGTACTTC
.	.	TRBV7-2	TRBJ2-5	CASSLRGRETQYF	TGTGCCAGCAGCTTACGGGGAAGAGAGACCCAGTACTTC
.	.	TRBV5-1	TRBJ2-3	CASSLVPGTSTDTQYF	TGCGCCAGCAGCTTGGTCCCCGGGACAAGCACAGATACGCAGTATTTT
.	TRBD1	TRBV7-9	TRBJ1-1	CASSGQGATEAFF	TGTGCCAGCAGCGGACAGGGGGCGACTGAAGCTTTCTTT
few	TRBD1	TRBV4-2	TRBJ1-4	CASSQDGQGYEKLFF	TGTGCCAGCAGCCAAGATGGACAGGGTTATGAAAAACTGTTTTTT
.	TRBD1	TRBV6-5	TRBJ2-7	CATETGTGGSYEQYF	TGTGCCACCGAGACCGGGACAGGGGGCTCCTACGAGCAGTACTTC
.	.	TRBV7-9	TRBJ2-7	CASSNPTNSYEQYF	TGTGCCAGCAGCAACCCGACAAACTCCTACGAGCAGTACTTC
.	.	TRBV27	TRBJ1-2	CASSFRGGYGYTF	TGTGCCAGCAGTTTCAGGGGCGGCTATGGCTACACCTTC
.	.	TRBV2	TRBJ1-2	CASSEVRSGSNYGYTF	TGTGCCAGCAGTGAAGTTCGGAGCGGTTCTAACTATGGCTACACCTTC
once	.	TRBV5-4	TRBJ2-3	CASSPYGGNTDTQYF	TGTGCCAGCAGCCCCTATGGGGGCAACACAGATACGCAGTATTTT
few	.	TRBV28	TRBJ2-1	CASSLKERGQFF	TGTGCCAGCAGTTTAAAGGAAAGGGGGCAGTTCTTC
.	.	TRBV4-1	TRBJ2-1	CASSQVLRGSQFF	TGCGCCAGCAGCCAAGTATTGAGGGGGTCCCAGTTCTTC